This T cell receptor beta chain was recorded in a study of blood T cell repertoires in COVID-19. Study context: Spain, Italy and the United States supplied samples that represented acute and convalescent COVID-19. PBMCs, B-cell-depleted T cells, or T cells were the source of the cDNA or gDNA that made up the material.

In the original analysis: How many nucleated cells were present was estimated from reference gene primer amplification. The protocol was immunoSEQ multiplex PCR, while the TCRdb copy is restricted to in-frame clones and leaves out a portion. The D gene and trimming were derived from the DNA, and the V and J assignments and clone size from that table. The sample holds about 150,000 clones, approximately 86% seen once. In Seattle, patients joined the study during active infection and were tracked longitudinally. CDR3 length: 16 amino acids. Germline V gene sequence: CDR1 MNHNY, CDR2 SVGAGI (reference sequence). Deletions cut 4 bases from V and 1 base from J, with 14 bases between.

The source of this sequence is a man in his sixties with COVID-19, enrolled during active disease. The rearrangement joins TRBV6-6 to TRBJ1-5; D unclear. Specimen: peripheral blood. Here the CDR3 reads CASSFLPGGSNQPQHF. CDR3 nucleotides: TGTGCCAGCAGTTTCCTTCCGGGAGGGAGCAATCAGCCCCAGCATTTT.